The 15 T cell receptor beta chains listed next were all sequenced from one sample in a study of T-cell reconstitution after alpha-beta-depleted transplantation in children (TCRdb year 2016). Libraries were prepared through PCR. Sequencing used an Illumina HiSeq 2500. TCR libraries were prepared with molecular barcoding, using unique molecular identifiers to normalize TCRbeta repertoire quantification. TCRdb handled the public reads itself, with Q25 trimming in fastp and clone calling in MiXCR, and kept productive beta chains. Records with the same CDR3 protein are collapsed into one entry carrying the most frequent genes and DNA. This sample is represented by roughly 500,000 distinct CDR3 sequences; about 31% of them were singletons. Around 2.4% of the sample lies in the top ten. The sample in question was PBMCs from the stem cell graft donor, obtained from the stem cell graft. These receptor sequences come from a human donor who donated a stem cell graft to a child with aplastic anemia.

The chain combines TRBV20-1 with TRBJ2-7; D gene uncertain. V shed 3 bases and J shed 0 bases, with 9 bases lying between them. CDR3 size: 13 residues. CDR1 and CDR2 from the germline V gene are DFQATT and SNEGSKA (reference sequence). In DNA, the CDR3 is TGCAGTGCTAGTTGGGAAAGCTCCTACGAGCAGTACTTC. Protein sequence: CSASWESSYEQYF.

In this sample, this clonotype turned up a few times. The V call is TRBV29-1, the J call TRBJ1-5, with 7 bases fitting TRBD1. The CDR3 totals 15 residues. V trimming: 7 bases; J trimming: 5 bases; junction bases outside the gene matches: 14. Germline V gives CDR1 SQVTM, CDR2 ANQGSEA. CDR3 sequence: CSAVLSTGRDQPQHF. CDR3 sequence (DNA): TGCAGCGCCGTACTATCGACAGGGAGGGATCAGCCCCAGCATTTT.

Remarks on this clonotype: At one boundary the junction diverges from the germline segment, which might be a read error. The chain uses TRBV3-1 and TRBJ2-1; the match to TRBD2 covers 7 bases. CDR3 length: 16 amino acids. The germline gives CDR1 LGHDT, CDR2 YNNKEL (reference sequence). CDR3 bases: TGTGCCAGCAGCCAATCCGGGAGGCTCTCCCACAATGAGCAGTTCTTC. Protein product: CASSQSGRLSHNEQFF.

The V call is TRBV28, the J call TRBJ1-2; D is unresolved. The CDR3 loop spans 12 amino acids. Trimming stripped 6 bases from V and 7 bases from J, with 12 bases between. The germline V gene encodes CDR1 MDHEN and CDR2 SYDVKM. As DNA, the CDR3 is TGTGCCAGCAGCAAAGCATGGGGTGGCTACACCTTC. It encodes CASSKAWGGYTF.

This clonotype appeared a few times. The chain is built from TRBV20-1 and TRBJ1-5; unclear D gene. V lost 7 bases and J lost 7, with 14 bases in between. Germline CDR1 and CDR2: DFQATT and SNEGSKA (reference sequence). This CDR3 is built from 12 residues. The CDR3 protein is CSGGRSLQPQHF. CDR3 nucleotide sequence: TGCAGTGGCGGGAGATCACTCCAGCCCCAGCATTTT.

The genes are TRBV7-3 and TRBJ2-3; D unclear. The CDR3 length is 13 residues. Germline-derived CDR1 and CDR2 are SGHTA and FQGTGA. Trimming took 2 bases from V and 4 from J, leaving 7 bases between them. The DNA of the CDR3 is TGTGCCAGCAGCTTACGTCATTCAGATACGCAGTATTTT. Its protein product is CASSLRHSDTQYF.

This clonotype has only a few counts. The chain joins TRBV7-9 to TRBJ1-1; D ambiguous. The CDR3 extends over 13 amino acids. Trimming took off 4 bases at V and 5 bases at J, with 11 bases between the two ends. Germline CDR1 SEHNR, CDR2 FQNEAQ (reference sequence). CDR3: CASSSGPGTEAFF. For the CDR3, the DNA is TGTGCCAGCAGCTCCGGCCCGGGGACTGAAGCTTTCTTT.

The J gene is TRBJ2-7, the V gene TRBV3-1, with 10 bases aligning to TRBD1. V lost 4 bases to trimming and J lost 5 bases; unmatched junction nucleotides: 17. CDR1 LGHDT and CDR2 YNNKEL come from the germline V gene (reference sequence). CDR3 length: 18 residues. For the CDR3, the DNA is TGTGCCAGCAGCCGAAGAGGGCCCCGGGACAGGGGATGTGACGAGCAGTACGTC. As protein: CASSRRGPRDRGCDEQYV.

The chain is built from TRBV7-8 and TRBJ2-5; 7 positions match TRBD2. With 8 bases clipped from V and 4 bases from J, the junction kept 4 bases outside the gene matches. The CDR3 runs to 12 residues. The germline V gene encodes CDR1 SGHVS and CDR2 FQNEAQ. CDR3 bases: TGTGCCAGCCTAGGCGGGGGAGAGACCCAGTACTTC. Its translation is CASLGGGETQYF.

The chain has TRBV20-1 and TRBJ2-1, with 9 bases that match TRBD1. V dropped 7 bases and J dropped 8; count of bases not matched to a gene: 9. The germline gives CDR1 DFQATT, CDR2 SNEGSKA (reference sequence). The CDR3 has 13 amino acids. The CDR3 protein is CSVTGDREDEQFF. In nucleotides, the CDR3 is TGCAGTGTGACGGGGGACAGGGAGGATGAGCAGTTCTTC.

The sample holds a few counts of this clonotype. This chain links TRBV14 with TRBJ2-7; a weak D match, TRBD2 (6 bases). The length of the CDR3 is 13 residues. V lost 1 base, J lost 6 bases, and 10 bases lay in between. Germline values: CDR1 SGHDN, CDR2 FVKESK. CDR3 sequence (DNA): TGTGCCAGCAGCCAAGGACTAGTAGCCGAGCAGTACTTC. Translation gives CASSQGLVAEQYF.

The chain links TRBV4-3 to TRBJ1-4, with 9 bases matching TRBD1. Germline V gives CDR1 LGHNA, CDR2 YSLEER. The CDR3 sequence is 16 residues long. Germline trimming cut 0 bases from V and 7 bases from J; bases unmatched to any gene: 6. CDR3 nucleotides: TGCGCCAGCAGCCAAGATTACAGGGGGCAGGGTGAAAAACTGTTTTTT. Residues: CASSQDYRGQGEKLFF.

The chain employs TRBV6-5 and TRBJ2-1, with TRBD2 identical over 7 bases. V trimming: 0 bases; J trimming: 7 bases; junction bases outside the gene matches: 3. Germline values: CDR1 MNHEY, CDR2 SVGAGI. The CDR3 is made up of 14 amino acids. Here the CDR3 reads CASSYSLGGNEQFF. CDR3 bases: TGTGCCAGCAGTTACTCCCTGGGGGGGAATGAGCAGTTCTTC.

This clonotype was recorded once. The gene calls are TRBV27 and TRBJ2-7, with 10 bases lining up with TRBD1. In germline, CDR1 is MNHEY, CDR2 SMNVEV (reference sequence). This CDR3 spans 16 amino acids. The V segment lost 0 bases and the J segment 6 bases; nucleotides outside the gene matches: 8. The CDR3 DNA follows: TGTGCCAGCAGTTTATCCGGGACGGGACAGGGGTTCGAGCAGTACTTC. As protein: CASSLSGTGQGFEQYF.

The CDR3 DNA reads as TGTGCCAGCAGCTTAAGGGGGAGGGCCGGTAATGAGCAGTTCTTC. Translated, it gives CASSLRGRAGNEQFF. This sequence joins TRBV7-3 and TRBJ2-1; 7 nucleotides agree with TRBD2. Germline CDR1 reads SGHTA; CDR2 reads FQGTGA. Unmatched junction bases numbered 7, after V lost 1 base and J lost 7 bases. The CDR3 is made up of 15 amino acids. Combining the CDR3 with reference TRBV7-3 and TRBJ2-1 gives the whole variable domain GAGVSQTPSNKVTEKGKYVELRCDPISGHTALYWYRQSLGQGPEFLIYFQGTGAADDSGLPNDRFFAVRPEGSVSTLKIQRTERGDSAVYLCASSLRGRAGNEQFFGPGTRLTVL.